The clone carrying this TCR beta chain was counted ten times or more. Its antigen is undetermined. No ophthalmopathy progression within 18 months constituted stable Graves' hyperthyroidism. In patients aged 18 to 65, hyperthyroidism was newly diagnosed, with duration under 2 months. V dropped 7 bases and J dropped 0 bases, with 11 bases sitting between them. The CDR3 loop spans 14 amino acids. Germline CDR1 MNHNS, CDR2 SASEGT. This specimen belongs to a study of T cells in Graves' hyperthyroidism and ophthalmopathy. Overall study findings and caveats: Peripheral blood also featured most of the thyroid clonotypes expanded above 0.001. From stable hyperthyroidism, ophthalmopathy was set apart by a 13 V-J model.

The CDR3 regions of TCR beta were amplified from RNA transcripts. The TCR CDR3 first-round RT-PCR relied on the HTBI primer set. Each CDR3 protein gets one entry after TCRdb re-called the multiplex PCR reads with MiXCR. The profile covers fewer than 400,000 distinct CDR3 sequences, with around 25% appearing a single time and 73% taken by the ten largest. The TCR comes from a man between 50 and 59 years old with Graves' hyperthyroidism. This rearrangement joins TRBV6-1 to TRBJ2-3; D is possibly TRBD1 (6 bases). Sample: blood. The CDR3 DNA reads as TGTGCCAGCATGCTAGGGGGAAGCACAGATACGCAGTATTTT. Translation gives CASMLGGSTDTQYF.